The 26 T cell receptor beta chains listed next were all sequenced from one sample in a study of cytomegalovirus exposure and HLA in healthy donors. The PCR contained 60 Vbeta and 13 Jbeta primers. The data were produced by immunoSEQ multiplex PCR, yet TCRdb's version contains in-frame clones alone and is incomplete. This table has roughly 120,000 clones, 77% appearing once. Sequencing was performed on PBMCs. The receptors were gathered from a woman aged 40 to 50 in good health and CMV-seropositive.

This clone was observed a few times. This rearrangement joins TRBV6-1 to TRBJ2-7; 8 nucleotides align to TRBD2. Germline V gene data show CDR1 as MNHNS and CDR2 as SASEGT. V shed 7 bases and J 1 base; nucleotides not matched to a gene: 6. This CDR3 contains 14 residues. The CDR3 region has the DNA TGTGCCAGCACCCCCGGGGGGGGGTCCTACGAGCAGTACTTC. This codes for CASTPGGGSYEQYF.

This clone was seen only once. The chain couples TRBV27 to TRBJ1-1, with a tentative D call TRBD1 (6 bases). V shed 5 bases and J shed 10 bases, with 20 bases lying between them. This CDR3 is built from 14 residues. The germline V gene has CDR1 MNHEY and CDR2 SMNVEV (reference sequence). The CDR3 bases are TGTGCCAGCAGTGAAGGGAGGGGGGCAGGGGTAGCTTTCTTT. Translating it yields CASSEGRGAGVAFF.

This chain's CDR3 is CASGHGQAGTQYF. The CDR3 DNA sequence: TGTGCCAGCGGCCACGGACAAGCAGGGACCCAGTACTTC. V and J are TRBV6-1 and TRBJ2-5; D is perhaps TRBD1 (5 bases). V was clipped by 8 bases and J by 7 bases, with 17 bases between them. There are 13 residues in the CDR3. CDR1 is MNHNS, CDR2 SASEGT, per germline.

This clone was picked up a small number of times. The chain combines TRBV6-6 with TRBJ2-5; 11 nucleotides line up with TRBD1. The germline V gene has CDR1 MNHNY and CDR2 SVGAGI (reference sequence). V was pared by 4 bases and J by 11 bases, with 9 bases of the junction left unmatched. This CDR3 region has 14 residues. The CDR3 region is CASSSGQGAGEQYF. The DNA for the CDR3 is TGTGCCAGCAGTTCCGGACAGGGGGCAGGGGAGCAGTACTTC.

The chain recombines TRBV6-1 with TRBJ2-7; 9 bases align to TRBD2. Germline assignment: CDR1 MNHNS and CDR2 SASEGT. Germline trimming cut 5 bases from V and 5 bases from J; bases unmatched to any gene: 10. The CDR3 has 15 amino acids. CDR3 coding DNA: TGTGCCAGCAGTTTACTTAGCGGGAGTAAGAACGAGCAGTACTTC. It is translated as CASSLLSGSKNEQYF.

The chain is built from TRBV5-8 and TRBJ2-3; TRBD2 matches 10 bases. CDR1 and CDR2 (germline): SGHTS, YDEGEE. The CDR3 spans 17 residues. Trimming cost V 0 bases and J 2 bases; bases outside gene matches: 6. The CDR3 reads CASSLGASGGHTDTQYF. The CDR3 bases are TGTGCCAGCAGCTTGGGCGCTAGCGGGGGACACACAGATACGCAGTATTTT.

This sequence joins TRBV7-2 and TRBJ2-3; 8 nucleotides match TRBD1. The CDR3 extends over 15 amino acids. From germline, CDR1 is SGHTA and CDR2 FQGNSA. Losses at the gene ends were 1 base for V and 7 bases for J; bases not matched to a gene: 7. CDR3 coding DNA: TGTGCCAGCAGCTTAGGGGGAGACAGGGGAAATACGCAGTATTTT. Translating it yields CASSLGGDRGNTQYF.

A few counts support this clone. The gene calls are TRBV5-1 and TRBJ1-1; D is possibly TRBD1 (6 bases). The CDR3 covers 15 residues. Germline V CDR1 and CDR2: SGHRS, YFSETQ. Trimming removed 4 bases at V and 1 base at J, with 14 bases between. The CDR3 nucleotides are TGCGCCAGCAGCCCAGGCAGGGGCCCGAACACTGAAGCTTTCTTT. Its protein is CASSPGRGPNTEAFF.

The chain is built from TRBV6-1 and TRBJ1-2; D ambiguous. This CDR3 has 13 amino acids. Germline V lookup: CDR1 MNHNS, CDR2 SASEGT. The germline V and J ends were trimmed by 2 bases and 6 bases, with 10 bases remaining between them. CDR3 loop: CASSETPRDGYTF. Here the CDR3 DNA reads TGTGCCAGCAGTGAAACCCCACGGGATGGCTACACCTTC.

This chain joins TRBV10-2 and TRBJ1-2, with 8 bases matching TRBD1. Trimming took 2 bases from V and 6 from J; bases not matched to a gene: 8. The germline gives CDR1 WSHSY, CDR2 SAAADI. The CDR3 runs 15 residues. The CDR3 is CASSETAGQGDGYTF. The CDR3 DNA is TGCGCCAGCAGTGAGACTGCCGGACAGGGAGATGGCTACACCTTC.

This chain joins TRBV19 and TRBJ1-6, with 8 nucleotides matching TRBD1. Germline V CDR1 and CDR2: LNHDA, SQIVND (reference sequence). This CDR3 region has 16 residues. After removal of 5 bases from V and 9 bases from J, the junction contained 12 bases not matched to a gene. The CDR3 reads CASSVQGAPRTSPLHF. The DNA of the CDR3 is TGTGCCAGTAGTGTTCAGGGGGCTCCTAGGACTTCACCCCTCCACTTT.

The chain joins TRBV5-4 to TRBJ2-3; the D is unclear. The CDR3 length is 13 residues. The V gene's germline CDR1 is SGHNT and CDR2 YYREEE (reference sequence). The V end was cut by 7 bases, the J end by 2 bases, with 11 bases between. CDR3 sequence reads: CASGAAHTDTQYF. CDR3 sequence (DNA): TGTGCCAGCGGTGCGGCCCACACAGATACGCAGTATTTT.

The rearrangement joins TRBV28 to TRBJ2-1; 10 nucleotides agree with TRBD1. CDR3 size: 15 residues. V lost 5 bases to trimming and J lost 3 bases; unmatched junction nucleotides: 4. Germline CDR1 and CDR2: MDHEN and SYDVKM. The DNA for the CDR3 is TGTGCCAGCAGTCCCGGGACAGGGGACTACAATGAGCAGTTCTTC. Protein product: CASSPGTGDYNEQFF.

This clone was seen more than once but under ten times. The chain joins TRBV5-4 to TRBJ2-3; the match to TRBD1 covers 9 bases. With V trimmed by 1 base and J by 1 base, 4 bases remained unmatched. The CDR3 has 16 amino acids. Per germline, CDR1 SGHNT and CDR2 YYREEE (reference sequence). The CDR3 reads CASSLLRDRGTDTQYF. As DNA, the CDR3 is TGTGCCAGCAGCTTGCTACGGGACAGGGGCACAGATACGCAGTATTTT.

The CDR3 coding sequence is TGTGCCACTAGGGACTCTTCCAACACCGGGGAGCTGTTTTTT. This sequence encodes CATRDSSNTGELFF. The rearrangement uses TRBV19 and TRBJ2-2, with D perhaps TRBD2 (6 bases). V was cut by 10 bases and J by 2 bases, with 14 bases left in between. The length of the CDR3 is 14 residues. Looked up from germline, CDR1 is LNHDA and CDR2 is SQIVND (reference sequence).

This chain joins TRBV28 and TRBJ1-1; maybe TRBD1 (6 bases). The V end was cut by 6 bases, the J end by 3 bases, with 11 bases between. The germline CDR1 and CDR2 sequences are MDHEN and SYDVKM. The CDR3 consists of 13 residues. This CDR3 is CASRPTGYTEAFF. The CDR3 bases are TGTGCCAGCAGACCCACAGGGTACACTGAAGCTTTCTTT.

The rearrangement links TRBV11-2 to TRBJ2-3; 10 bases are shared with TRBD2. From germline, CDR1 is SGHAT and CDR2 FQNNGV. The CDR3 spans 16 residues. J gave up 3 bases and V 0 bases, and 3 bases lay outside the gene matches. The CDR3 is CASSLDPAGGTDTQYF. The CDR3 bases are TGTGCCAGCAGCTTAGATCCAGCGGGAGGGACAGATACGCAGTATTTT. The entire variable domain, with the rest obtained from reference TRBV11-2 and TRBJ2-3, is as follows: EAGVAQSPRYKIIEKRQSVAFWCNPISGHATLYWYQQILGQGPKLLIQFQNNGVVDDSQLPKDRFSAERLKGVDSTLKIQPAKLEDSAVYLCASSLDPAGGTDTQYFGPGTRLTVL.

Notes on this clone: Different DNA sequences within this sample yield the same CDR3. The chain combines TRBV5-4 with TRBJ1-1; D might be TRBD1 (5 bases). The CDR3 has 15 amino acids. V gave up 4 bases and J gave up 5 bases, with 18 bases separating them. Per the germline V gene, CDR1 is SGHNT and CDR2 is YYREEE (reference sequence). The chain's CDR3 is CASSPPWGRNTEAFF. Written as DNA, the CDR3 is TGTGCCAGCAGCCCTCCCTGGGGCCGGAATACTGAAGCTTTCTTT.

This clone was picked up a small number of times. Given a much more abundant clone one base away, this may be a read error. The chain carries TRBV2 and TRBJ1-1, with D possibly being TRBD1 (6 bases). The CDR3 is made up of 13 amino acids. CDR1 and CDR2 from the germline V gene are SNHLY and FYNNEI. Between the trimmed V and J ends, which lost 4 bases and 0 bases, there was a span of 6 bases. Written as DNA, the CDR3 is TGTGCCAGCAGTGGACAGGTGAACACTGAAGCTTTCTTT. It is translated as CASSGQVNTEAFF. Together with reference TRBV2 and TRBJ1-1, the CDR3 gives the full variable domain: EPEVTQTPSHQVTQMGQEVILRCVPISNHLYFYWYRQILGQKVEFLVSFYNNEISEKSEIFDDQFSVERPDGSNFTLKIRSTKLEDSAMYFCASSGQVNTEAFFGQGTRLTVV.

The V gene is TRBV19, the J gene TRBJ1-1; tentative D call: TRBD1 (6 bases). The germline V gene encodes CDR1 LNHDA and CDR2 SQIVND (reference sequence). The CDR3 length is 17 residues. Trimming pared 2 bases from V and 3 bases from J, leaving 19 bases between. CDR3 nucleotide sequence: TGTGCCAGTAGTATATCGGCAGGGGTGGGTTACGACACTGAAGCTTTCTTT. It yields the protein CASSISAGVGYDTEAFF.

This clone was found a few times. The CDR3: CASSPRNDRDIQPQHF. The DNA of the CDR3 is TGTGCCAGTAGTCCCCGAAACGACAGGGATATTCAGCCCCAGCATTTT. The rearrangement links TRBV19 to TRBJ1-5; 7 bases line up with TRBD1. CDR3 length: 16 residues. V lost 5 bases to trimming and J lost 6 bases; unmatched junction nucleotides: 13. In germline, CDR1 is LNHDA, CDR2 SQIVND (reference sequence).

Only one count was recorded for this clone. The gene calls are TRBV30 and TRBJ1-1; the D is unclear. Between the trimmed V and J ends, which lost 0 bases and 2 bases, there was a span of 7 bases. This CDR3 contains 13 residues. The germline V gene encodes CDR1 GTSNPN and CDR2 SVGIG (reference sequence). The CDR3 protein is CAWSVRGNTEAFF. The CDR3 nucleotides are TGTGCCTGGAGTGTACGGGGAAACACTGAAGCTTTCTTT.

This sequence joins TRBV6-1 and TRBJ2-7; D unclear. V lost 7 bases and J 2 bases, leaving 15 bases between the germline ends. CDR1 and CDR2 from the germline V gene are MNHNS and SASEGT. The CDR3 spans 14 residues. CDR3 DNA: TGTGCCAGCATTTCCGGAATTCGGGCCTACGAGCAGTACTTC. Translated, it gives CASISGIRAYEQYF.

The genes are TRBV19 and TRBJ2-6; 11 bases match TRBD2. Germline V CDR1 and CDR2: LNHDA, SQIVND (reference sequence). The junction had 3 bases not matched to a gene; V was cut back by 4 bases and J by 1 base. The CDR3 has 17 amino acids. CDR3 residues: CASSKSSGRSGANVLTF. The DNA of the CDR3 is TGTGCCAGTAGTAAGTCTAGCGGGAGGTCTGGGGCCAACGTCCTGACTTTC.

V and J are TRBV27 and TRBJ2-6; D perhaps matches TRBD2 (5 bases). Germline loops: CDR1 MNHEY, CDR2 SMNVEV (reference sequence). With 2 bases removed from V and 2 bases from J, the gap between germline ends came to 7 bases. The CDR3 is 15 amino acids. The CDR3 spells CASSLRLPGANVLTF. CDR3 nucleotide sequence: TGTGCCAGCAGTTTAAGACTACCTGGGGCCAACGTCCTGACTTTC.

The chain joins TRBV6-6 to TRBJ1-5, with D unresolved. The germline V gene has CDR1 MNHNY and CDR2 SVGAGI (reference sequence). The V end was cut by 6 bases, the J end by 2 bases, with 17 bases between. This CDR3 has 16 amino acids. CDR3 sequence reads: CASRQNIGAGNQPQHF. The CDR3 nucleotides are TGTGCCAGCAGACAGAATATTGGAGCGGGCAATCAGCCCCAGCATTTT.